This TCR beta chain is from a study of CD8+ T cells in alopecia areata (dated by TCRdb to between 2018 and 2020). As for the study more broadly: Treated patients were enrolled in an open-label pilot trial of oral tofacitinib at 5 to 10 mg twice daily for moderate-to-severe alopecia areata. Patients received tofacitinib for 6 to 18 months and were then followed off drug for 6 months to check for delayed response and recurrence. The study used high-throughput TCRbeta sequencing to examine T cell clonal expansion in alopecia areata, in both the C3H/HeJ mouse model and human patients. In humans, TCRbeta sequencing was performed on scalp tissue and on sorted CD4+ and CD8+ peripheral blood T cells from healthy controls and from patients with patchy or totalis/universalis alopecia areata. Patients on tofacitinib were biopsied at baseline and after 4 and 24 weeks of treatment, and several of the patients also had a later scalp biopsy. Scalp clonality was compared among normal scalp (n=4), patchy alopecia areata scalp (n=8), and alopecia totalis/universalis scalp (n=8). RNA was extracted with the PAXgene miRNA kit for fixed scalp, the miRNeasy kit for PBMCs, and the RNeasy kit for mouse skin. immunoSEQ multiplex PCR using 35 Vbeta forward primers and 13 Jbeta reverse primers was used to amplify TCRbeta CDR3 regions. Broader findings and caveats from the paper: Compared with mice, TCR sequences shared between patients were less clear, possibly partly because of HLA diversity across the patient population. Resident alphabeta T cells in normal human skin are also sequenced, complicating scalp TCR repertoire analysis, unlike mouse skin dominated by gammadelta T cells. Lesional scalp, especially in alopecia totalis/universalis, showed higher clonality and more expanded CD8+ clones than normal scalp, suggesting antigenic drive.

To prepare the library, the immunoSEQ multiplex PCR assay was applied. For TCR sequencing, RNA was extracted from every sample and reverse transcribed into cDNA to serve as template. First-strand cDNA was synthesized using SuperScript III with a 2:1 mix of oligo-dT and random hexamers. A synthetic immune receptor repertoire was used to measure amplification bias, and any remaining bias was corrected computationally. In the original analysis: Raw reads were preprocessed to remove errors, and CDR3 was defined by IMGT conventions from the conserved cysteine to phenylalanine. Clonality was calculated as 1 minus Shannon entropy normalized by log2 of the number of productive unique TCRs. Whether each scalp clone was CD4 or CD8 was inferred by checking scalp TCRbeta sequences against the CD4 and CD8 repertoires from sorted blood. TCRdb provides this immuneACCESS table in a form limited to in-frame rearrangements. Some clones are lacking; in checked studies, under half of them reflect an unresolved V gene, and why the rest are absent is not known. That table supplies the V and J calls and clone size; D and trimming were determined from the DNA. The sample yields about 190,000 clones; about 63% were counted once. Roughly 14% of the sample is held by the ten biggest clonotypes.

Comment on this clone: Which antigen it targets is not known. Base quality data are lacking; no much larger clone is found one base away.

According to the study, the label for this sample's time point signals: baseline before oral tofacitinib. Peripheral blood and lesional scalp punch biopsies were obtained from patients with alopecia areata. After PBMCs were isolated by density centrifugation and stained for CD3, CD4 and CD8, a FACSAria was used to sort CD4+ and CD8+ T cells. The cysteine opens and the phenylalanine closes a CDR3 of 14 amino acids. Only the CDR3 DNA is retained, 42 bases long and in frame from the first base. The germline V gene encodes CDR1 SGDLS and CDR2 YYNGEE. Trimming takes 3 bases from V and 5 bases from J, and the germline ends sit 14 bases apart.

The material sequenced was CD4+ T cells sorted from blood, taken at week 0. This receptor was obtained from a human donor with alopecia areata. The chain is encoded by TRBV9 joined to TRBJ1-1; TRBD1 is possibly the D segment (5 matching bases). CDR3 reads: CASSDLTGLTEAFF. The DNA reads as follows: TGTGCCAGCAGCGACCTAACAGGACTGACTGAAGCTTTCTTT.